These 7 T cell receptor beta chains were sequenced from one sample in a study of cytomegalovirus exposure and HLA in healthy donors. The PCR had 60 Vbeta and 13 Jbeta primers. Only in-frame clones appear in the TCRdb table, and some are missing; sequencing was by immunoSEQ multiplex PCR. The sample has over 110,000 clones; just under 85% are singletons. Source material: PBMCs. The receptors shown here come from a woman aged 55-70 years in good health and CMV-seropositive.

The chain has TRBV19 and TRBJ2-7; 12 bases are a match to TRBD2. Germline values: CDR1 LNHDA, CDR2 SQIVND (reference sequence). The CDR3 runs to 19 residues. With V trimmed by 3 bases and J by 5 bases, 17 bases remained unmatched. The CDR3 DNA is TGTGCCAGTAGTATGGCCGGACTAGCGGGACCCCGTAGGGGCCACGAGCAGTACTTC. This sequence encodes CASSMAGLAGPRRGHEQYF. Looking up the rest from reference TRBV19 and TRBJ2-7 gives the full variable domain: DGGITQSPKYLFRKEGQNVTLSCEQNLNHDAMYWYRQDPGQGLRLIYYSQIVNDFQKGDIAEGYSVSREKKESFPLTVTSAQKNPTAFYLCASSMAGLAGPRRGHEQYFGPGTRLTVT.

Worth noting for this clone: The conserved final phenylalanine or tryptophan is absent from the CDR3, which likely points to a read error. The J gene is TRBJ1-1, the V gene TRBV19; a possible D gene is TRBD1 (6 bases). Germline assignment: CDR1 LNHDA and CDR2 SQIVND (reference sequence). The CDR3 is 12 amino acids. Trimming cost V 11 bases and J 6 bases, with 16 bases left between them. This CDR3 reads CAGGPPGAEAFV. Written as DNA, the CDR3 is TGTGCCGGGGGCCCTCCAGGTGCTGAAGCTTTCGTT.

The chain has TRBV7-9 and TRBJ2-3; D is unclear. CDR1 and CDR2 (germline): SEHNR, FQNEAQ (reference sequence). The CDR3 is made up of 13 amino acids. V lost 5 bases and J lost 0, with 6 bases in between. The CDR3 spells CASSEQSTDTQYF. For the CDR3, the DNA is TGTGCCAGCAGCGAACAGAGCACAGATACGCAGTATTTT.

This chain connects TRBV19 to TRBJ1-2; D is unclear. The CDR3 length is 15 residues. Between the trimmed V and J ends, which lost 1 base and 5 bases, there was a span of 14 bases. Germline assignment: CDR1 LNHDA and CDR2 SQIVND (reference sequence). In DNA form, the CDR3 reads TGTGCCAGTAGTATAGTCGGCACCACGAGGTATGGCTACACCTTC. Its protein product is CASSIVGTTRYGYTF.

The chain combines TRBV28 with TRBJ2-7, with 8 bases fitting TRBD1. Germline V gene sequence: CDR1 MDHEN, CDR2 SYDVKM. The CDR3 loop spans 14 amino acids. The junction had 6 bases not matched to a gene; V was cut back by 6 bases and J by 2 bases. CDR3 in DNA: TGTGCCAGCAGCCCCGGGACAGGCCCCTACGAGCAGTACTTC. Residues: CASSPGTGPYEQYF.

Turning to this clone: Different DNA sequences within this sample yield the same CDR3. DNA for the CDR3: TGCGCCAGCAGCACCACGACAGTGAACACTGAAGCTTTCTTT. This sequence encodes CASSTTTVNTEAFF. The gene calls are TRBV5-1 and TRBJ1-1, with a tentative D call TRBD1 (5 bases). This CDR3 has 14 amino acids. Trimming pared 4 bases from V and 0 bases from J, leaving 10 bases between. Germline CDR1 is SGHRS and CDR2 is YFSETQ.

V and J are TRBV6-4 and TRBJ2-1, with 10 nucleotides matching TRBD2. CDR1 is MRHNA and CDR2 is SNTAGT in the germline V gene. This CDR3 is 12 amino acids long. Unmatched junction bases numbered 3, after V lost 2 bases and J lost 14 bases. The CDR3 DNA follows: TGTGCCAGCAGTGACCTTAGCGGGAGGAAGTTCTTC. It encodes CASSDLSGRKFF.